A single sample is the source of the 11 T cell receptor beta chains below, sequenced in a study of T cell repertoires in cytomegalovirus infection. Their antigens are not known. TCRdb itself ran the reads through MiXCR, one entry per CDR3 protein. The data contain 750,000 to 900,000 distinct CDR3 sequences, under 35% of them seen just once; the ten biggest clones take up over 10%. The sequenced sample was cultured CD8+ T cells from PBMCs, obtained from culture after CMV antigen stimulation. The receptor source for this set is a human donor in good health (CMV status not recorded). Some clones in this sample may be carry-over from other donors' samples.

This chain connects TRBV19 to TRBJ2-1, with 10 bases fitting TRBD2. CDR1 is LNHDA, CDR2 SQIVND, per germline (reference sequence). V was pared by 7 bases and J by 1 base, with 10 bases of the junction left unmatched. This CDR3 is built from 17 residues. The chain's CDR3 is CASNSAHSGGSYNEQFF. CDR3 sequence (DNA): TGTGCCAGTAACTCAGCCCATAGCGGGGGGTCCTACAATGAGCAGTTCTTC.

This chain uses TRBV9 with TRBJ1-2; 8 nucleotides line up with TRBD1. J was trimmed by 5 bases and V by 0 bases; bases with no gene match: 6. CDR3 size: 15 residues. CDR1 is SGDLS and CDR2 is YYNGEE in the germline V gene. CDR3 loop: CASSVEVTGVYGYTF. The DNA for the CDR3 is TGTGCCAGCAGCGTAGAGGTGACAGGGGTGTATGGCTACACCTTC.

This clonotype was counted many times. V usage is TRBV7-2 and J usage is TRBJ1-2; the match to TRBD1 covers 7 bases. The CDR3 totals 15 residues. Looked up from germline, CDR1 is SGHTA and CDR2 is FQGNSA. Trimming took 2 bases from V and 2 from J; bases not matched to a gene: 5. CDR3 DNA: TGTGCCAGCAGCTTACCGGGACAGTTAAACTATGGCTACACCTTC. Translation: CASSLPGQLNYGYTF.

This clonotype was seen repeatedly, ten times or more. This chain connects TRBV5-8 to TRBJ2-6; D is uncertain. This CDR3 is 15 amino acids long. In germline, CDR1 is SGHTS, CDR2 YDEGEE. V was clipped by 6 bases and J by 1 base, with 11 bases between them. The CDR3 region is CASTPAASGANVLTF. The CDR3 DNA reads as TGTGCCAGCACCCCTGCAGCGTCTGGGGCCAACGTCCTGACTTTC.

The rearrangement uses TRBV5-6 and TRBJ1-1; weak D call: TRBD1 (5 bases). V was shortened by 3 bases and J by 4 bases, with 16 bases between the two germline ends. The CDR3 spans 15 residues. Germline V gene lookup returns CDR1 SGHDT and CDR2 YYEEEE. DNA of the CDR3: TGTGCCAGCAGCTGGAGGGGACCGGGTGGCACTGAAGCTTTCTTT. Encoded protein: CASSWRGPGGTEAFF.

The rearrangement links TRBV24-1 to TRBJ2-2, with 9 bases lining up with TRBD1. CDR3 length: 14 residues. V lost 3 bases and J lost 7; bases outside the gene matches: 2. Germline-derived CDR1 and CDR2 are KGHDR and SFDVKD. The CDR3 protein is CATSDGTGLGELFF. CDR3 DNA sequence: TGTGCCACCAGTGATGGGACAGGGCTCGGGGAGCTGTTTTTT.

This clonotype was seen only once. The rearrangement links TRBV7-6 to TRBJ2-1; no clear D gene. Germline lookup yields CDR1 SGHVS and CDR2 FNYEAQ. Trimming took off 9 bases at V and 8 bases at J, with 20 bases between the two ends. The length of the CDR3 is 14 residues. This CDR3 reads CASPPWGQGYEQFF. The DNA for the CDR3 is TGTGCCAGTCCGCCCTGGGGTCAAGGTTATGAGCAGTTCTTC. The whole variable domain, remainder taken from reference TRBV7-6 and TRBJ2-1, is GAGVSQSPRYKVTKRGQDVALRCDPISGHVSLYWYRQALGQGPEFLTYFNYEAQQDKSGLPNDRFSAERPEGSISTLTIQRTEQRDSAMYRCASPPWGQGYEQFFGPGTRLTVL.

The V and J genes are TRBV29-1 and TRBJ2-1; D gene ambiguous. Trimming removed 7 bases at V and 0 bases at J, with 10 bases between. This CDR3 comprises 13 residues. Germline-derived CDR1 and CDR2 are SQVTM and ANQGSEA. CDR3 DNA: TGCAGCGCCCGGGTAGTCTCCTACAATGAGCAGTTCTTC. This sequence encodes CSARVVSYNEQFF.

V is TRBV27 and J is TRBJ2-3, with D uncertain. V was shortened by 5 bases and J by 8 bases, with 8 bases between the two germline ends. The CDR3 runs 11 residues. Germline CDR1 reads MNHEY; CDR2 reads SMNVEV (reference sequence). In DNA, the CDR3 is TGTGCCAGCAGTGGGAAGGGTACGCAGTATTTT. This gives the protein CASSGKGTQYF.

The chain carries TRBV6-2 or TRBV6-3 and TRBJ2-7; D might be TRBD2 (6 bases). Trimming cost V 0 bases and J 7 bases, with 13 bases left between them. The CDR3 sequence is 14 residues long. CDR1 MNHEY and CDR2 SVGEGT come from the germline V gene. The CDR3 nucleotides read TGTGCCAGCAGTTACTCCGGGACTCCTTGGGAGCAGTACGTC. The encoded protein is CASSYSGTPWEQYV.

CDR3 coding DNA: TGTGCCACCCCTCTGGTTGGTTCAACTGAAGCTTTCTTT. Its protein product is CATPLVGSTEAFF. The chain recombines TRBV6-1 with TRBJ1-1; D gene uncertain. V was clipped by 10 bases and J by 5 bases, with 17 bases between them. The CDR3 totals 13 residues. In germline, CDR1 is MNHNS, CDR2 SASEGT.